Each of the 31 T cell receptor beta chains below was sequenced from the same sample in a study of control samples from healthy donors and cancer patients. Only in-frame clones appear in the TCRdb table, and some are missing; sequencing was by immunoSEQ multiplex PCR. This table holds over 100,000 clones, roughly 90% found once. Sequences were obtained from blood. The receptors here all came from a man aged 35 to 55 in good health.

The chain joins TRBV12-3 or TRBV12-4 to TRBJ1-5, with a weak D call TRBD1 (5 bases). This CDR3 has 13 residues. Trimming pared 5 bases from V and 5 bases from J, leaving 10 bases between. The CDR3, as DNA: TGTGCCAGCAGTGCAGGGTGGGATCAGCCCCAGCATTTT. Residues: CASSAGWDQPQHF.

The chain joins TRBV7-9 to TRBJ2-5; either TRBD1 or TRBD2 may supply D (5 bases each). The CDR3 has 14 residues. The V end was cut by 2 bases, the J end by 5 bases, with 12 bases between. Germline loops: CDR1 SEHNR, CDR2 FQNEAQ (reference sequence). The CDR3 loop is CASSLMGVGETQYF. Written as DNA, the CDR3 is TGTGCCAGCAGCTTAATGGGGGTTGGGGAGACCCAGTACTTC.

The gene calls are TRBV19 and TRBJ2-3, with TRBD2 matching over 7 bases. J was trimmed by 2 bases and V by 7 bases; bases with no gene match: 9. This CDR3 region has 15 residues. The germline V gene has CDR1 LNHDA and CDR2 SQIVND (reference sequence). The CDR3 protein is CASTLSSGNTDTQYF. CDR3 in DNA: TGTGCCAGTACCTTATCTAGCGGAAACACAGATACGCAGTATTTT.

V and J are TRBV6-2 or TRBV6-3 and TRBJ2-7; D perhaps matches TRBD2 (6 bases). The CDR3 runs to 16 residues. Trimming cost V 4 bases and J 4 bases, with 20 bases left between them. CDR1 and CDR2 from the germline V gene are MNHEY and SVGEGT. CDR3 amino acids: CASSLPDGPGAYEQYF. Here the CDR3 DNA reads TGTGCCAGCAGTTTGCCCGACGGCCCGGGAGCGTACGAGCAGTACTTC.

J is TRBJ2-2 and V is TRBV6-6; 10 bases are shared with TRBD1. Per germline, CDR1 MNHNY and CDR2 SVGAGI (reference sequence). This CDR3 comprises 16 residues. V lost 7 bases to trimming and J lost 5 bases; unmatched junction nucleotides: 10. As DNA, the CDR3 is TGTGCCAGCATTAATTGGGGACAGGGGAGAACCGGGGAGCTGTTTTTT. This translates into CASINWGQGRTGELFF.

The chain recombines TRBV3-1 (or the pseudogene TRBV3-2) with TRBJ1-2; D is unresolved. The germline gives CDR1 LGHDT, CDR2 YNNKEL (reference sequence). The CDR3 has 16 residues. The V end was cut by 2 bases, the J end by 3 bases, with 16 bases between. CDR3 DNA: TGTGCCAGCAGCCAATCCGAAGTCCGGCTATACTATGGCTACACCTTC. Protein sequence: CASSQSEVRLYYGYTF.

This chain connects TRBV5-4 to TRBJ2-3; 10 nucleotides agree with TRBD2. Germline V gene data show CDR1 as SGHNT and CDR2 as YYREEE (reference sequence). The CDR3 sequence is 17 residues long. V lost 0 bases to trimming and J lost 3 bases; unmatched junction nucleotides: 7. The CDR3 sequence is CASSLASGGFQTDTQYF. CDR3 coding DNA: TGTGCCAGCAGCTTGGCTAGCGGGGGATTTCAAACAGATACGCAGTATTTT.

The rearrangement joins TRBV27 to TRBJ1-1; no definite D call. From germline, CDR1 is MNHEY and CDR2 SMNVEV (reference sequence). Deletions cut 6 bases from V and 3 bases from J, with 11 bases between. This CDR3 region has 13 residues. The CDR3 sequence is CASSVGVYTEAFF. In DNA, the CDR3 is TGTGCCAGCAGCGTGGGTGTGTACACTGAAGCTTTCTTT.

DNA of the CDR3: TGTGCCAGCAGCTTAAGTATAGTGGCGTACGAGCAGTACTTC. This translates into CASSLSIVAYEQYF. The gene calls are TRBV13 and TRBJ2-7; D gene uncertain. V was cut by 2 bases and J by 4 bases, with 12 bases left in between. The germline CDR1 and CDR2 sequences are PRHDT and FYEKMQ (reference sequence). The CDR3 has 14 residues. The full variable domain, completed using reference TRBV13 and TRBJ2-7, is AAGVIQSPRHLIKEKRETATLKCYPIPRHDTVYWYQQGPGQDPQFLISFYEKMQSDKGSIPDRFSAQQFSDYHSELNMSSLELGDSALYFCASSLSIVAYEQYFGPGTRLTVT.

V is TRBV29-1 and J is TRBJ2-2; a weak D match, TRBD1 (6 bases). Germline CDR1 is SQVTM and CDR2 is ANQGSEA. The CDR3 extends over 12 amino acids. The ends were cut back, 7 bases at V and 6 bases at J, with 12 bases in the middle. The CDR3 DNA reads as TGCAGCGCAATGAAGGGGGCCGGGGAGCTGTTTTTT. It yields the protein CSAMKGAGELFF.

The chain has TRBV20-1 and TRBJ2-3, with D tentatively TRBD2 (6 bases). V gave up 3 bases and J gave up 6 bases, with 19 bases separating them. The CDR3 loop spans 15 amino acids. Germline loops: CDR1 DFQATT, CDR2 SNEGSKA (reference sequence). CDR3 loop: CSASFQGGVADTQYF. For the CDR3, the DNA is TGCAGTGCTAGTTTTCAGGGCGGGGTCGCGGATACGCAGTATTTT.

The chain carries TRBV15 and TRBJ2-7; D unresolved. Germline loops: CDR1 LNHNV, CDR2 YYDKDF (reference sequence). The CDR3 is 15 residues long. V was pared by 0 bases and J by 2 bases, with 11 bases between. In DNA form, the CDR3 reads TGTGCCACCAGCAGAGAAGGTCAAGGACCCTACGAGCAGTACTTC. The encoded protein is CATSREGQGPYEQYF.

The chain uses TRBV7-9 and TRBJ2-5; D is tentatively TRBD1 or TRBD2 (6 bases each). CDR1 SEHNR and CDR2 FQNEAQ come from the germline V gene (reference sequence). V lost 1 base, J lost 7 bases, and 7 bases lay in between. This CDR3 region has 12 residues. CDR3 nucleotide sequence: TGTGCCAGCAGCTTAGAGGGGGGGACCCAGTACTTC. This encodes CASSLEGGTQYF.

The CDR3 coding sequence is TGTGCCAGCAGCCCGGACACACGAAACTATGGCTACACCTTC. This gives the protein CASSPDTRNYGYTF. The chain has TRBV7-8 and TRBJ1-2; tentatively, D is TRBD1 (5 bases). The germline CDR1 and CDR2 sequences are SGHVS and FQNEAQ. V was shortened by 5 bases and J by 2 bases, with 12 bases between the two germline ends. The CDR3 length is 14 residues.

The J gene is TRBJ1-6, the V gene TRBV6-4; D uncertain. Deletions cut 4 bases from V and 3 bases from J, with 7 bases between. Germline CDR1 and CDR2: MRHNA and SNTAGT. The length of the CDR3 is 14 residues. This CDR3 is CASSVEFYNSPLHF. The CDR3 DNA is TGTGCCAGCAGTGTTGAGTTCTATAATTCACCCCTCCACTTT.

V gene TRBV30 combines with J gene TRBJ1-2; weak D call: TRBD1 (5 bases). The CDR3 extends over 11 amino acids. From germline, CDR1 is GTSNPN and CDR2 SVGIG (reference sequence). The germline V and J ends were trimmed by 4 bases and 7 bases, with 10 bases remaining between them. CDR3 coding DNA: TGTGCCTGGAAGGGTGGGGCTGGCTACACCTTC. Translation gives CAWKGGAGYTF.

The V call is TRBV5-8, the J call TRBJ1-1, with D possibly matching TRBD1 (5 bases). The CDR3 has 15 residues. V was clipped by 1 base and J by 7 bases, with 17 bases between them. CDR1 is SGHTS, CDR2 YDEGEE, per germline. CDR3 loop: CASSLMSTEGLEAFF. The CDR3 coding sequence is TGTGCCAGCAGCTTGATGTCTACCGAGGGGCTTGAAGCTTTCTTT.

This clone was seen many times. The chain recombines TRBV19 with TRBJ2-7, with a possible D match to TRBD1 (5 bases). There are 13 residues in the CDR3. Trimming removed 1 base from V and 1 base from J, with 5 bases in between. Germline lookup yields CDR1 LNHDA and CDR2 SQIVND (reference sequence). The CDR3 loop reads CASSIGQSYEQYF. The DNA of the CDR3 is TGTGCCAGTAGTATAGGACAGTCCTACGAGCAGTACTTC. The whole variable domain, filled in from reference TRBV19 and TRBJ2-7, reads DGGITQSPKYLFRKEGQNVTLSCEQNLNHDAMYWYRQDPGQGLRLIYYSQIVNDFQKGDIAEGYSVSREKKESFPLTVTSAQKNPTAFYLCASSIGQSYEQYFGPGTRLTVT.

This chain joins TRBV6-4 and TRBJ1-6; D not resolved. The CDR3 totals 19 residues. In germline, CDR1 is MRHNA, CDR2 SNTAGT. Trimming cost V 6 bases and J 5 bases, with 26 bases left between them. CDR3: CASRAPGVPLPNNNSPLHF. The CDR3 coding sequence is TGTGCCAGCAGGGCCCCCGGGGTCCCCTTACCAAACAATAATTCACCCCTCCACTTT.

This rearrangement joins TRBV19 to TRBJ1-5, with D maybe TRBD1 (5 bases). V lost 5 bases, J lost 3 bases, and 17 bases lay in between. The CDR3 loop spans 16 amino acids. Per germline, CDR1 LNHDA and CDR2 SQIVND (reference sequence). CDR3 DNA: TGTGCCAGTAGTGGGGGGGACGGTAGATTCAATCAGCCCCAGCATTTT. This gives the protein CASSGGDGRFNQPQHF.

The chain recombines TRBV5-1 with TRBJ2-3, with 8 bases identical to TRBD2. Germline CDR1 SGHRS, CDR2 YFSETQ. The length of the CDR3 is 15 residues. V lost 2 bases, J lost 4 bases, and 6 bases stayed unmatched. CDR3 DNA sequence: TGCGCCAGCAGCTTAGGAAGCGGGGGCTCAGATACGCAGTATTTT. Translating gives CASSLGSGGSDTQYF. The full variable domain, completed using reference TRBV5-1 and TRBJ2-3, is KAGVTQTPRYLIKTRGQQVTLSCSPISGHRSVSWYQQTPGQGLQFLFEYFSETQRNKGNFPGRFSGRQFSNSRSEMNVSTLELGDSALYLCASSLGSGGSDTQYFGPGTRLTVL.

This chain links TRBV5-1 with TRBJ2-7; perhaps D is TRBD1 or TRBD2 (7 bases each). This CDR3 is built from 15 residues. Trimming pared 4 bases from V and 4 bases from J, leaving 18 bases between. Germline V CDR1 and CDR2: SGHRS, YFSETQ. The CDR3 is CASSGGGTDQYEQYF. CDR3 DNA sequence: TGCGCCAGCAGCGGGGGAGGGACAGACCAGTACGAGCAGTACTTC.

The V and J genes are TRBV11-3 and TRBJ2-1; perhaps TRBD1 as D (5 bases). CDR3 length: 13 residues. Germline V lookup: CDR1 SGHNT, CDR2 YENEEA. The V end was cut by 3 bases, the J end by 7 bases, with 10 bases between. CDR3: CASSFQGSNEQFF. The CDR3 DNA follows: TGTGCCAGCAGCTTCCAGGGTAGTAATGAGCAGTTCTTC.

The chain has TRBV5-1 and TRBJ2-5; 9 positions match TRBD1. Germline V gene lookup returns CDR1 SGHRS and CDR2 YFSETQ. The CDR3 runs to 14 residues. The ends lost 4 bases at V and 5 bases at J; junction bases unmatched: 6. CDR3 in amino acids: CASSTGTGRETQYF. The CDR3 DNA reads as TGCGCCAGCAGCACCGGGACAGGGCGGGAGACCCAGTACTTC. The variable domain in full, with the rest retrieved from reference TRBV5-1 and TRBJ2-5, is KAGVTQTPRYLIKTRGQQVTLSCSPISGHRSVSWYQQTPGQGLQFLFEYFSETQRNKGNFPGRFSGRQFSNSRSEMNVSTLELGDSALYLCASSTGTGRETQYFGPGTRLLVL.

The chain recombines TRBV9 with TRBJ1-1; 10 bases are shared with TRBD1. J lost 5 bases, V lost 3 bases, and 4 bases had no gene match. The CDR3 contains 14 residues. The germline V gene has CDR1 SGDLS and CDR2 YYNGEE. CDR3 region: CASSGGQGVTEAFF. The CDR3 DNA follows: TGTGCCAGCAGCGGCGGACAGGGGGTAACTGAAGCTTTCTTT.

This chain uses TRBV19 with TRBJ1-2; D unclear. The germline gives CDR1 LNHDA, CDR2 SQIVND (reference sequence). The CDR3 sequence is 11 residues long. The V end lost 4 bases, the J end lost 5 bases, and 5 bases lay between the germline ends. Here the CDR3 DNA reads TGTGCCAGTAGTACAGGATATGGCTACACCTTC. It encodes CASSTGYGYTF. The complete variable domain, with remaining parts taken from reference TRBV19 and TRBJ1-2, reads DGGITQSPKYLFRKEGQNVTLSCEQNLNHDAMYWYRQDPGQGLRLIYYSQIVNDFQKGDIAEGYSVSREKKESFPLTVTSAQKNPTAFYLCASSTGYGYTFGSGTRLTVV.

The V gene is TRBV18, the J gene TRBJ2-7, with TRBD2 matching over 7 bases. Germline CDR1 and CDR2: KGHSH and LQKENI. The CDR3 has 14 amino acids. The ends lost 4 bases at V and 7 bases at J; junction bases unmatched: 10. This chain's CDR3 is CASSLMESGGEQYF. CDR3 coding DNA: TGTGCCAGCTCACTTATGGAATCGGGGGGAGAGCAGTACTTC.

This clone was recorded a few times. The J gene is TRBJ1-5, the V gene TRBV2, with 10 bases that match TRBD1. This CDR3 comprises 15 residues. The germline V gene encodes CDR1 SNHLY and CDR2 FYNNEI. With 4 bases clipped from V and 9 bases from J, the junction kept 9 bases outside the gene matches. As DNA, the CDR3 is TGTGCCAGCAGTGGGGGACAGGGGACCGCCCGGCCCCAGCATTTT. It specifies CASSGGQGTARPQHF.

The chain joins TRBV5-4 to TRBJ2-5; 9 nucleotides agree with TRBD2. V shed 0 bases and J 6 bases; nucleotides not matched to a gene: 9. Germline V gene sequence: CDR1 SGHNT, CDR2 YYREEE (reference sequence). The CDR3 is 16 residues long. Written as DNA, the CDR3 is TGTGCCAGCAGCTTGGCGTTTCCTAGCGGGGAACAGACCCAGTACTTC. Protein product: CASSLAFPSGEQTQYF.

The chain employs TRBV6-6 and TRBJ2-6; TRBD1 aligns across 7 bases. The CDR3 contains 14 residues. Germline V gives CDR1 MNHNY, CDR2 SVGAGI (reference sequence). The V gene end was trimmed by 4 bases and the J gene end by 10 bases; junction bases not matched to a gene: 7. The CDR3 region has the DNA TGTGCCAGCAGTTCTTCCGGGACAGCAAACGTCCTGACTTTC. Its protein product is CASSSSGTANVLTF.

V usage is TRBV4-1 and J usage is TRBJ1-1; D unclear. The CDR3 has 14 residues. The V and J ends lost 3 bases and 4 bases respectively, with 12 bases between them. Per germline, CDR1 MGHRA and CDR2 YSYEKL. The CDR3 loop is CASSQGDMATEAFF. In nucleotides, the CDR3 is TGCGCCAGCAGCCAGGGAGACATGGCCACTGAAGCTTTCTTT.